This T cell receptor (beta chain) was profiled in a study of cytomegalovirus exposure and HLA in healthy donors. Study results and limitations: According to the study, 150 to 200 TCR beta chains were cytomegalovirus-associated. Many donors shared some public TCRs, even though most TCR sequences were rare. Previous analysis showed most TCR beta V segments were productive about 87% or about 30% of the time.

Healthy bone marrow donors made up the donor group. With regard to this clone: What it binds is not known.

Germline CDR1 reads SGHRS; CDR2 reads YFSETQ. V was cut by 5 bases and J by 4 bases, with 21 bases left in between. This CDR3 is 17 amino acids long. This PCR relied on a set of 60 Vbeta primers and 13 Jbeta primers. Data came from immunoSEQ multiplex PCR; TCRdb stores just in-frame clones and leaves some out. The repertoire holds about 150,000 clones, about three quarters seen once, with 1.2% to 1.5% in the top ten. This chain joins TRBV5-1 and TRBJ2-2; a possible D gene is TRBD1 (6 bases). The sequenced sample was PBMCs. This TCR derives from a man aged 18 to 35 in good health and CMV-seronegative. CDR3 loop: CASRRAGAGSGTGELFF. CDR3 nucleotides: TGCGCCAGCAGGAGGGCAGGGGCCGGTTCTGGCACCGGGGAGCTGTTTTTT.